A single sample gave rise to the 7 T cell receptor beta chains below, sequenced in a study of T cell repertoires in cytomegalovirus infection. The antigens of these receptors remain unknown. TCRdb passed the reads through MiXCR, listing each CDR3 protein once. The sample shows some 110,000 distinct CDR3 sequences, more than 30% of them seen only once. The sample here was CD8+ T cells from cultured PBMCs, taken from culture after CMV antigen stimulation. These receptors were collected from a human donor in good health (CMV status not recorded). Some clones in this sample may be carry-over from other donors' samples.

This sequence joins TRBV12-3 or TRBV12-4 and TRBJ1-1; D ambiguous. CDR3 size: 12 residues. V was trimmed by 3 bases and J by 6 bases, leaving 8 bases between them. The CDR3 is CASSFSVSEAFF. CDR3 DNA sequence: TGTGCCAGCAGTTTCTCTGTTTCTGAAGCTTTCTTT.

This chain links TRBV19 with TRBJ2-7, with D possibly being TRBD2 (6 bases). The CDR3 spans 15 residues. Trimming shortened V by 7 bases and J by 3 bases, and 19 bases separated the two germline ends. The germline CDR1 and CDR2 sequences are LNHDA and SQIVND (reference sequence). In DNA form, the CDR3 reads TGTGCCAGTACTCCGGGGGTCGGTCCTCTCTACGAGCAGTACTTC. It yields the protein CASTPGVGPLYEQYF.

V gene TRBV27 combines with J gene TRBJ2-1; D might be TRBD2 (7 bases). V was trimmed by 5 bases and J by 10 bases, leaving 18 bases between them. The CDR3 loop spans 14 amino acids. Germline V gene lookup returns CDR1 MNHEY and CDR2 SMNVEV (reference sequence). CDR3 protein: CASSPTGGPGEQFF. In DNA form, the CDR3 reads TGTGCCAGCAGTCCCACCGGGGGGCCAGGCGAGCAGTTCTTC.

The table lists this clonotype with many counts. This CDR3 is CASSPPGQGDYNEQFF. The DNA of the CDR3 is TGTGCCAGCAGTCCCCCGGGACAGGGGGATTACAATGAGCAGTTCTTC. The rearrangement links TRBV12-3 or TRBV12-4 to TRBJ2-1; TRBD1 matches 11 bases. The CDR3 is 16 residues long. Losses at the gene ends were 5 bases for V and 4 bases for J; bases not matched to a gene: 7.

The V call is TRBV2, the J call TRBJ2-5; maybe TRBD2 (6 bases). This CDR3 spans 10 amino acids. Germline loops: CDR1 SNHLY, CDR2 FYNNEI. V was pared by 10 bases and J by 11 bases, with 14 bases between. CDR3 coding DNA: TGTGCCACCCAGGGAGGATCGCAGTACTTC. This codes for CATQGGSQYF. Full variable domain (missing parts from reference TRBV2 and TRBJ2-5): EPEVTQTPSHQVTQMGQEVILRCVPISNHLYFYWYRQILGQKVEFLVSFYNNEISEKSEIFDDQFSVERPDGSNFTLKIRSTKLEDSAMYFCATQGGSQYFGPGTRLLVL.

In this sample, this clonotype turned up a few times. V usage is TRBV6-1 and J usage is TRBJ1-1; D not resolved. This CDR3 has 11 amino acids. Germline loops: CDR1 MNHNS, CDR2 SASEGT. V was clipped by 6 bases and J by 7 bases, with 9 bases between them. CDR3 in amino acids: CASSDGVEAFF. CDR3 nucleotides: TGTGCCAGCAGCGACGGAGTTGAAGCTTTCTTT.

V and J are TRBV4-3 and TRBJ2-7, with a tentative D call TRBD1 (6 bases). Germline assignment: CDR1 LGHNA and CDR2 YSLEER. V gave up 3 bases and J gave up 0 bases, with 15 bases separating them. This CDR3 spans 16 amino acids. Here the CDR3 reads CASSHRRTELSYEQYF. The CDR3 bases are TGCGCCAGCAGCCACCGACGGACAGAACTCTCCTACGAGCAGTACTTC.